What follows is one T cell receptor (beta chain) and its context. Its antigen remains unknown. The study ran the assay at deep level. Clones were read by immunoSEQ multiplex PCR, and TCRdb kept only the in-frame ones, dropping some. Altogether more than 2 million clones are present, 85% to 95% being singletons, with the ten largest covering 0.85% to 1.3%. This record comes from a study of shared clonotypes between healthy human individuals. Terminally differentiated effector memory CD45RA+ cells were excluded from the naive CD8 cells, which were CD45RO-negative and positively selected for CCR7. The CDR3 extends over 12 amino acids. V was pared by 1 base and J by 9 bases, with 7 bases between. Germline V CDR1 and CDR2: SGHAT, FQNNGV. General study points: The study found about 5% of naive CD4 clonotypes shared across four donors.

The sequence derives from a man in his late teens or twenties in good health. Sample: naive CD8+ T cells sorted from blood. The chain recombines TRBV11-2 with TRBJ2-1, with D perhaps TRBD1 (6 bases). CDR3 DNA sequence: TGTGCCAGCAGCTTAGGACAGGTTGAGCAGTTCTTC. Translation: CASSLGQVEQFF.